This T cell receptor beta chain emerged from a study of T cells after yellow fever vaccination. Study-wide background: Those fractions that held only low numbers of cells were prepared using the SMART-Seq v4 Ultra Low Input RNA kit. Study-level points and caveats: Weaker, the secondary response peaked sooner, at day 5 versus 15. Although most clonotypes did not, a small share appeared in both CD4 and CD8 compartments.

CDR1 and CDR2 (germline): LNHDA, SQIVND (reference sequence). This CDR3 has 14 amino acids. With V trimmed by 8 bases and J by 1 base, 7 bases remained unmatched. As regards this clonotype: Its specificity is unknown.

A 5'RACE template-switching step, the method used to make TCR cDNA, added a universal primer site and UMIs. TCRdb re-called the 5' RACE reads with MiXCR, one entry per CDR3 protein. The profile shows around 300,000 distinct CDR3 sequences, 10% to 15% of them singletons. The rearrangement uses TRBV19 and TRBJ1-1; the match to TRBD1 covers 7 bases. The sequence derives from a man aged 30-40 years who received the YFV17D yellow fever vaccine. Sequenced here: CD4+ T cells sorted from PBMCs, sampled 45 days after the yellow fever booster vaccination. In DNA form, the CDR3 reads TGTGCCAGTTCCCTGGCAGGGGGGAACACTGAAGCTTTCTTT. Translated: CASSLAGGNTEAFF.